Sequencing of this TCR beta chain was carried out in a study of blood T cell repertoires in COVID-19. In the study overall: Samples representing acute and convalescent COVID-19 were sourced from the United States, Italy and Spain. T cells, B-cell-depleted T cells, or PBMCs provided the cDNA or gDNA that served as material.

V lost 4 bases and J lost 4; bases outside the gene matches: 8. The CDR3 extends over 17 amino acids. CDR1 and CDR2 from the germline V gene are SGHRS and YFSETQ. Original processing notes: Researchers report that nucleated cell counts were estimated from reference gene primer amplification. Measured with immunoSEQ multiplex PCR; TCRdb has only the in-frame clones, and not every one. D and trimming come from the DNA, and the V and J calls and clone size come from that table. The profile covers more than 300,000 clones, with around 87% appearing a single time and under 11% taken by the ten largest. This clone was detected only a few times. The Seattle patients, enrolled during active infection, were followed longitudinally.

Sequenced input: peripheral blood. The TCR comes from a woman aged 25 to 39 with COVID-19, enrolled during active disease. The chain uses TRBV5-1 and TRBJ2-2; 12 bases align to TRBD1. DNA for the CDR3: TGCGCCAGCAGCGCGGGACAGGGGGCCATTGGCACCGGGGAGCTGTTTTTT. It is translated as CASSAGQGAIGTGELFF.